This TCR beta chain emerged from a study of metastatic and nonmetastatic thyroid tumors. About the study: Samples came from malignant and benign thyroid patients, and repertoires were compared across blood and tumor or nodule tissue. Study-wide points: Relative to benign nodules, malignant thyroid tumors were reportedly characterized by significantly elevated TCR beta diversity in blood and tumor.

The CDR3 is 12 residues long. Germline V CDR1 and CDR2: MNHEY, SMNVEV (reference sequence). This clone came up many times. Its antigen is unidentified. One junction end disagrees with the germline gene, perhaps due to a read error. Patients were all untreated before their thyroid surgery. In the authors' workflow: Clinicopathological groups supplied CDR3 differences that were used to build a distant-metastasis classifier for papillary thyroid cancer. MiXCR reprocessed the PCR reads for TCRdb. TCRdb assigned the V and J calls; the authors' analysis was not used. The table has roughly 25,000 clones, more than 25% seen once.

The J gene is TRBJ2-7, the V gene TRBV27; D uncertain. This receptor was obtained from a male donor with papillary thyroid cancer or a benign thyroid nodule (not recorded which). Some clones in this sample may be carry-over from other donors' samples. The sample comprised blood. The DNA for the CDR3 is TGTGCCAGCAGTTTCAGCGAGACCTCCCTTAACTGG. Translating it yields CASSFSETSLNW.